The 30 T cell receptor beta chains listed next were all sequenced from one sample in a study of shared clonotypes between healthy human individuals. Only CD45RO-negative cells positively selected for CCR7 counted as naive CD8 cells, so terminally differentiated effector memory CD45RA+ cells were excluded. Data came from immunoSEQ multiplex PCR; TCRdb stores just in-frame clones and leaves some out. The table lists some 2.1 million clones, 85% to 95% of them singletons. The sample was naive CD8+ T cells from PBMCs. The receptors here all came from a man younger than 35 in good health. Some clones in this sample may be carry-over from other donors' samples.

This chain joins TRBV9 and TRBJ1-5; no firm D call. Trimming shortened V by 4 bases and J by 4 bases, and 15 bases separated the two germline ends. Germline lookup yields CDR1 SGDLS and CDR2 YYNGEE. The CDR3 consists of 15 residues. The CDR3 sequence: CASSLTDGSNQPQHF. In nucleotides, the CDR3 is TGTGCCAGCAGCCTAACGGACGGGTCTAATCAGCCCCAGCATTTT. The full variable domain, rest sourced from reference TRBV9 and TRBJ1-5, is DSGVTQTPKHLITATGQRVTLRCSPRSGDLSVYWYQQSLDQGLQFLIQYYNGEERAKGNILERFSAQQFPDLHSELNLSSLELGDSALYFCASSLTDGSNQPQHFGDGTRLSIL.

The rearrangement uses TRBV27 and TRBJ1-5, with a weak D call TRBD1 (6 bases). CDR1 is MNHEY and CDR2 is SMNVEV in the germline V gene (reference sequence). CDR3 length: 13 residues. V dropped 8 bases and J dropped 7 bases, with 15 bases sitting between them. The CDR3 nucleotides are TGTGCCAGCTCCGGGGGCCTAAGGCAGCCCCAGCATTTT. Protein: CASSGGLRQPQHF.

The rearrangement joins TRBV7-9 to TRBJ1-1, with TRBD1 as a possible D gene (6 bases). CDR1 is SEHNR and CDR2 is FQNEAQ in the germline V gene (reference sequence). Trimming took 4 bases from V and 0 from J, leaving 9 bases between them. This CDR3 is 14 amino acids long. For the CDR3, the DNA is TGTGCCAGCAGCTGGGCAGGGGTGAACACTGAAGCTTTCTTT. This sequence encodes CASSWAGVNTEAFF.

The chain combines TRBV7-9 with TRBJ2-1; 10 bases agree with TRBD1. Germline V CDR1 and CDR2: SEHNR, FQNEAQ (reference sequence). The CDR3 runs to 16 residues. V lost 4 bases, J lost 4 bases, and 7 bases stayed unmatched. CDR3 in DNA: TGTGCCAGCAGCTGGACAGGGGGGGCTCAGTACAATGAGCAGTTCTTC. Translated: CASSWTGGAQYNEQFF. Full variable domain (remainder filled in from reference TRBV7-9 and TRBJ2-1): DTGVSQNPRHKITKRGQNVTFRCDPISEHNRLYWYRQTLGQGPEFLTYFQNEAQLEKSRLLSDRFSAERPKGSFSTLEIQRTEQGDSAMYLCASSWTGGAQYNEQFFGPGTRLTVL.

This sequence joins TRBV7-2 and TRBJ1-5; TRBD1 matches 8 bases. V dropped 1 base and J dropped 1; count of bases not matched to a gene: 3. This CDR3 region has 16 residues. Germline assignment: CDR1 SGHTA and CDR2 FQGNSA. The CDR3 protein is CASSLVYRGSNQPQHF. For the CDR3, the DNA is TGTGCCAGCAGCTTAGTTTACAGGGGGAGCAATCAGCCCCAGCATTTT. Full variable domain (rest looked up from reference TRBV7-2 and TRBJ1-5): GAGVSQSPSNKVTEKGKDVELRCDPISGHTALYWYRQSLGQGLEFLIYFQGNSAPDKSGLPSDRFSAERTGGSVSTLTIQRTQQEDSAVYLCASSLVYRGSNQPQHFGDGTRLSIL.

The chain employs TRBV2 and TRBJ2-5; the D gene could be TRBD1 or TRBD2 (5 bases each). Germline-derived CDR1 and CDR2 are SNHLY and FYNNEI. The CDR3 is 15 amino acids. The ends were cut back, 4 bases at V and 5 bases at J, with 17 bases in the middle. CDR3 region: CASSAFVTEGETQYF. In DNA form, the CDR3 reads TGTGCCAGCAGTGCTTTCGTGACAGAGGGCGAGACCCAGTACTTC.

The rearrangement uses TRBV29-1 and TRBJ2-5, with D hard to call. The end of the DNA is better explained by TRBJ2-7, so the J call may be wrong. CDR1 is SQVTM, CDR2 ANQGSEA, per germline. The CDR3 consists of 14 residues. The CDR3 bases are TGCAGCGTTGGGAAAGGAGACCGGTCCTACGAGCAGTACTTC. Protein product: CSVGKGDRSYEQYF.

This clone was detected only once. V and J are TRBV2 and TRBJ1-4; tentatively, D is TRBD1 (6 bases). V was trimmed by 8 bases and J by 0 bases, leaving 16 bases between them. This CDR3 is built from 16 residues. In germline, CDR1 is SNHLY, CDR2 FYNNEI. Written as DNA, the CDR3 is TGTGCCAGCGGGCGGACAGTAAAAACAACTAATGAAAAACTGTTTTTT. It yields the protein CASGRTVKTTNEKLFF.

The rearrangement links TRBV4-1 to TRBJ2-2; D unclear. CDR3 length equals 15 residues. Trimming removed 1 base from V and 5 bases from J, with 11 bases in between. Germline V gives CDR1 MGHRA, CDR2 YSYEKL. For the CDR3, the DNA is TGCGCCAGCAGCCAAGTAGGTGGTAGTACCGGGGAGCTGTTTTTT. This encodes CASSQVGGSTGELFF.

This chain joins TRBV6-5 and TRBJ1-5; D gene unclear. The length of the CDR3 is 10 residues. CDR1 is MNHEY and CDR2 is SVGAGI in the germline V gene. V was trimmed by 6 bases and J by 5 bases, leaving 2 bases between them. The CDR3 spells CASSDQPQHF. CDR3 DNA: TGTGCCAGCAGCGATCAGCCCCAGCATTTT.

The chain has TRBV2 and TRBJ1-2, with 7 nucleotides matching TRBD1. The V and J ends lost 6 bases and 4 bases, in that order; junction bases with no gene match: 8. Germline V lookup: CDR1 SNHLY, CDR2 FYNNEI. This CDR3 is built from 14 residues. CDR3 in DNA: TGTGCCAGCAGCTCAGGACAGGCGCTCTATGGCTACACCTTC. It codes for CASSSGQALYGYTF.

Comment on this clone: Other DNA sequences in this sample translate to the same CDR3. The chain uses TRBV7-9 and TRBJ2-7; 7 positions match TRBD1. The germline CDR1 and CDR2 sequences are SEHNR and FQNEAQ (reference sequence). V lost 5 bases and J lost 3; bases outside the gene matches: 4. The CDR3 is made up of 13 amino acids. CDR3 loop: CASSTGTDYEQYF. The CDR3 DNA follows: TGTGCCAGCAGCACCGGGACAGACTACGAGCAGTACTTC.

DNA of the CDR3: TGTGCCAGCAGTTCGTTACAGGTCGCGGGGGGTAATGAAAAACTGTTTTTT. This gives the protein CASSSLQVAGGNEKLFF. This sequence joins TRBV27 and TRBJ1-4, with D possibly being TRBD1 (5 bases). In germline, CDR1 is MNHEY, CDR2 SMNVEV (reference sequence). CDR3 size: 17 residues. The V gene lost 4 bases and the J gene lost 4 bases, with 19 bases spanning the gap. The whole variable domain, remainder taken from reference TRBV27 and TRBJ1-4, is EAQVTQNPRYLITVTGKKLTVTCSQNMNHEYMSWYRQDPGLGLRQIYYSMNVEVTDKGDVPEGYKVSRKEKRNFPLILESPSPNQTSLYFCASSSLQVAGGNEKLFFGSGTQLSVL.

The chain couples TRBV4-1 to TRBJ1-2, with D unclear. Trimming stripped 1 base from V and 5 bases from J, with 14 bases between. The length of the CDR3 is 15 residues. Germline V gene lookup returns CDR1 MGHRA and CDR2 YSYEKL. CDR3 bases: TGCGCCAGCAGCCAAGTCAATCCGGGAAAGTATGGCTACACCTTC. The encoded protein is CASSQVNPGKYGYTF.

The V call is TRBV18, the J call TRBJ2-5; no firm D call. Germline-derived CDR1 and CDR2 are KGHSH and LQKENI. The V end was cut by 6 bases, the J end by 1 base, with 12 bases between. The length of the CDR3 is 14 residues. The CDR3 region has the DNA TGTGCCAGCTCCCCAAGACGGATCCAAGAGACCCAGTACTTC. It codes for CASSPRRIQETQYF.

The DNA of the CDR3 is TGTGCCAGCAGTTTAATCGGGCTCCCCCGGAGGACAGATACGCAGTATTTT. As protein: CASSLIGLPRRTDTQYF. The V and J genes are TRBV27 and TRBJ2-3; a possible D gene is TRBD2 (5 bases). Germline V gene data show CDR1 as MNHEY and CDR2 as SMNVEV (reference sequence). V lost 2 bases and J 3 bases, leaving 18 bases between the germline ends. This CDR3 comprises 17 residues.

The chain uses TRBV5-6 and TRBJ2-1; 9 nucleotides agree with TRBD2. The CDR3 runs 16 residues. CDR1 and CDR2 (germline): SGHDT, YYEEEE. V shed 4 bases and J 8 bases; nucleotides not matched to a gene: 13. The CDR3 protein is CASSLNGGRAWDEQFF. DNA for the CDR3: TGTGCCAGCAGCCTGAATGGCGGGAGGGCCTGGGATGAGCAGTTCTTC.

CDR3 residues: CASRDRGEQFF. The CDR3 DNA follows: TGTGCCAGCAGGGACAGGGGGGAGCAGTTCTTC. This sequence joins TRBV27 and TRBJ2-1; 10 bases align to TRBD1. Germline loops: CDR1 MNHEY, CDR2 SMNVEV (reference sequence). With V trimmed by 6 bases and J by 10 bases, 0 bases remained unmatched. The CDR3 is 11 residues long.

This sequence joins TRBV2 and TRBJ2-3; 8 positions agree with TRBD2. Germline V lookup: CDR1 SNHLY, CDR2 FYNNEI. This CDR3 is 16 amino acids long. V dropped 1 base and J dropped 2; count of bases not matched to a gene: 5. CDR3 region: CASSEVLAAYTDTQYF. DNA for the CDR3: TGTGCCAGCAGTGAAGTACTAGCGGCTTACACAGATACGCAGTATTTT.

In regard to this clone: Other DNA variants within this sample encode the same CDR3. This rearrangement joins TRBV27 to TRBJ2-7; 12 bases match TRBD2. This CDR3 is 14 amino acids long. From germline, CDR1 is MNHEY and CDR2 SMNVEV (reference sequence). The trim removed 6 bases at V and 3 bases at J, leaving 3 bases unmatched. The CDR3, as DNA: TGTGCCAGCAGCCCTAGCGGGAGGGTCTACGAGCAGTACTTC. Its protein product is CASSPSGRVYEQYF.

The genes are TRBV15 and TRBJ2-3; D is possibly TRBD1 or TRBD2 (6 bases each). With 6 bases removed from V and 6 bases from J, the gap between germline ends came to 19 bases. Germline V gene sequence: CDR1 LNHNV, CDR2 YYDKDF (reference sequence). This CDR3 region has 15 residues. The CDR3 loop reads CATSPSGGLGDTQYF. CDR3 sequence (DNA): TGTGCCACCAGTCCGAGTGGGGGGCTCGGGGATACGCAGTATTTT.

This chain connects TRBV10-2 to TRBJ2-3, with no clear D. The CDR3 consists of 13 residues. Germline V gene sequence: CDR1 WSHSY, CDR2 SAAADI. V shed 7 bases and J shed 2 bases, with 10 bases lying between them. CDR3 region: CASMIDITDTQYF. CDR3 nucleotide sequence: TGCGCCAGCATGATAGACATCACAGATACGCAGTATTTT.

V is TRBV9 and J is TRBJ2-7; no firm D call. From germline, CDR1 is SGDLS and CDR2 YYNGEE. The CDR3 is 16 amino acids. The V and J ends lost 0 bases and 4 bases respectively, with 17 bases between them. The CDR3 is CASSVGDTLSTYEQYF. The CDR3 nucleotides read TGTGCCAGCAGCGTAGGAGACACCCTAAGCACATACGAGCAGTACTTC.

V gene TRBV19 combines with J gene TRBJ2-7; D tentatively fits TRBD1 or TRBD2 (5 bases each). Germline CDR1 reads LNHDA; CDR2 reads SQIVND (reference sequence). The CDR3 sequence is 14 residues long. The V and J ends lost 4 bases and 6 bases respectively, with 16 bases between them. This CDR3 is CASSKGDGRSEQYF. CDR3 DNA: TGTGCCAGTAGTAAAGGGGACGGTCGTTCCGAGCAGTACTTC.

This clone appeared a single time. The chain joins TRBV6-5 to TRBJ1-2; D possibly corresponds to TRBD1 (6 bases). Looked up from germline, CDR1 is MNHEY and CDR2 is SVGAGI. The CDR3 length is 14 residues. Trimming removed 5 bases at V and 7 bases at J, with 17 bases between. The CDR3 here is CASSHDRSLVGYTF. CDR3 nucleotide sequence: TGTGCCAGCAGTCACGACAGGTCCTTAGTTGGCTACACCTTC.

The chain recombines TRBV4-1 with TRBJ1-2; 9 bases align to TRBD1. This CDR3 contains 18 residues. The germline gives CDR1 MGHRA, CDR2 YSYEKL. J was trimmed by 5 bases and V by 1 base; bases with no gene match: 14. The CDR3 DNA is TGCGCCAGCAGCCAAGCCCCCGGGACAGGGCTCTCATGGTATGGCTACACCTTC. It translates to CASSQAPGTGLSWYGYTF.

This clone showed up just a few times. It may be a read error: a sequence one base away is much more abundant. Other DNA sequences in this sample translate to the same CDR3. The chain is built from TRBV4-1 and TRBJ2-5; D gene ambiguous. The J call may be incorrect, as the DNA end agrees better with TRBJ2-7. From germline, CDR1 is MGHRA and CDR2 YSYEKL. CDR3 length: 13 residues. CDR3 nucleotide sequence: TGCGCCAGCAGCCAAGGACTTGGCTACGAGCAGTACTTC. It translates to CASSQGLGYEQYF.

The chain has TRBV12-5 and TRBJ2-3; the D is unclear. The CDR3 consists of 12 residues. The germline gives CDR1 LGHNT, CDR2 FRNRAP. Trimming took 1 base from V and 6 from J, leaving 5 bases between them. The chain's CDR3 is CASGLGRDTQYF. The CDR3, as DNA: TGTGCTAGTGGTTTGGGACGCGATACGCAGTATTTT.

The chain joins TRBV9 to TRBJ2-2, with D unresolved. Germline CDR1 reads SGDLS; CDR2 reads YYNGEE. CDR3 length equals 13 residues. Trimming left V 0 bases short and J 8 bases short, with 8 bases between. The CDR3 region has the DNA TGTGCCAGCAGCGTAGGTGCTTCTGGGGAGCTGTTTTTT. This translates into CASSVGASGELFF. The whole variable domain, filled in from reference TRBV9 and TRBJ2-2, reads DSGVTQTPKHLITATGQRVTLRCSPRSGDLSVYWYQQSLDQGLQFLIQYYNGEERAKGNILERFSAQQFPDLHSELNLSSLELGDSALYFCASSVGASGELFFGEGSRLTVL.

The CDR3 DNA reads TGCGCCAGCAGCCTAAGGGGGGCAAGGGATGAGCAGTTCTTC. It yields the protein CASSLRGARDEQFF. This chain joins TRBV4-1 and TRBJ2-1; possibly TRBD1 or TRBD2 for D (6 bases each). This CDR3 has 14 amino acids. V lost 4 bases to trimming and J lost 8 bases, with 15 bases between them. CDR1 and CDR2 (germline): MGHRA, YSYEKL.